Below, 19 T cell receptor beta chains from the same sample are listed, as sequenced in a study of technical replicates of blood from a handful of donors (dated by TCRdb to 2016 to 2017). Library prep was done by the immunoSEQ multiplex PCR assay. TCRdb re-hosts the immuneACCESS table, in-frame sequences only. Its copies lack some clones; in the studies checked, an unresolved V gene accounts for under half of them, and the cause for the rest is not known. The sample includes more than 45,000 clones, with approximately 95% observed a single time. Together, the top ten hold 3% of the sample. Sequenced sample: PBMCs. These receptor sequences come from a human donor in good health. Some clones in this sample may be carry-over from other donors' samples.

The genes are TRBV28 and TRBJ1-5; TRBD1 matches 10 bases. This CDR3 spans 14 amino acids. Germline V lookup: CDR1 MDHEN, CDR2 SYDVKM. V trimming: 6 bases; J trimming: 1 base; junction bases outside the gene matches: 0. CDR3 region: CASRTGGSNQPQHF. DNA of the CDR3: TGTGCCAGCAGGACAGGGGGCAGCAATCAGCCCCAGCATTTT.

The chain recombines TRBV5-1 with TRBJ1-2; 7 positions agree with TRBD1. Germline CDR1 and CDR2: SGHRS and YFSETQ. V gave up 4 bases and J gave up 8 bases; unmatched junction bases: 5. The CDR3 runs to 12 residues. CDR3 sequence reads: CASSRDSPGYTF. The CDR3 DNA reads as TGCGCCAGCAGCAGGGACAGTCCCGGCTACACCTTC. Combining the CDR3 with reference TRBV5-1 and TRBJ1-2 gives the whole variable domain KAGVTQTPRYLIKTRGQQVTLSCSPISGHRSVSWYQQTPGQGLQFLFEYFSETQRNKGNFPGRFSGRQFSNSRSEMNVSTLELGDSALYLCASSRDSPGYTFGSGTRLTVV.

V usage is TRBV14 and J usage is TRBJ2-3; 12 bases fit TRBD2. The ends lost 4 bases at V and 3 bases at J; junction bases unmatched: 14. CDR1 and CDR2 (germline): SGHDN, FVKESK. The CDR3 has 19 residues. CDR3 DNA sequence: TGTGCCAGCAGCCGAGTAGAGACTAGCGGGAGATGGCGGACAGATACGCAGTATTTT. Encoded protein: CASSRVETSGRWRTDTQYF.

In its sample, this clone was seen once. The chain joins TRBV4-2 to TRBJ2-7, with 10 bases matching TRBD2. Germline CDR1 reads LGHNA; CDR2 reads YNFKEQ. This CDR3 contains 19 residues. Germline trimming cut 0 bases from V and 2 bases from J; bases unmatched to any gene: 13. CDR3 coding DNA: TGTGCCAGCAGCCAAGACCGGACTAGCGGCCAAACAGGTGCCTACGAGCAGTACTTC. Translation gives CASSQDRTSGQTGAYEQYF.

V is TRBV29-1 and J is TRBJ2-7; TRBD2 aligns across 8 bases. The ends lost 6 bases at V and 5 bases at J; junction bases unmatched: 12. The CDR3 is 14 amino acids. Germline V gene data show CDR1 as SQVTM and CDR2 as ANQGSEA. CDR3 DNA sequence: TGCAGCGTCGGGGGGGGGAGGGTTCAGGACGAGCAGTACTTC. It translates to CSVGGGRVQDEQYF.

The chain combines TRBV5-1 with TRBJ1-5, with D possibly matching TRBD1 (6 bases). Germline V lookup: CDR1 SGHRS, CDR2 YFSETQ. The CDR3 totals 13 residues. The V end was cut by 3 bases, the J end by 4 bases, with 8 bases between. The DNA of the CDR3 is TGCGCCAGCAGCTGGGACATGAATCAGCCCCAGCATTTT. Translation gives CASSWDMNQPQHF.

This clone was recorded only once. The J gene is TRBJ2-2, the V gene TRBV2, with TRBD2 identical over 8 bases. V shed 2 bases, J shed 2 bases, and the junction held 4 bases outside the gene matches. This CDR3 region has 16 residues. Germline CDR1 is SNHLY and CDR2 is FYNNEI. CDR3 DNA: TGTGCCAGCAGTGAAAGGAGCGGGGGAAACACCGGGGAGCTGTTTTTT. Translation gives CASSERSGGNTGELFF.

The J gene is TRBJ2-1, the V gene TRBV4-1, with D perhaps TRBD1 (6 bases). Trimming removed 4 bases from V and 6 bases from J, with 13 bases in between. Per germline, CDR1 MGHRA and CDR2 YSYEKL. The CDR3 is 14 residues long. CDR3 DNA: TGCGCCAGCAGCCGGGAACCCAGGGGCAATGAGCAGTTCTTC. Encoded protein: CASSREPRGNEQFF.

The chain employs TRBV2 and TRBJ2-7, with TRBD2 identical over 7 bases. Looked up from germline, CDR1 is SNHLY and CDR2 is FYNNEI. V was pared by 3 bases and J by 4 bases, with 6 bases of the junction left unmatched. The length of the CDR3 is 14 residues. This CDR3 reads CASSEAPGGYEQYF. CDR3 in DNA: TGTGCCAGCAGTGAGGCCCCGGGGGGATACGAGCAGTACTTC.

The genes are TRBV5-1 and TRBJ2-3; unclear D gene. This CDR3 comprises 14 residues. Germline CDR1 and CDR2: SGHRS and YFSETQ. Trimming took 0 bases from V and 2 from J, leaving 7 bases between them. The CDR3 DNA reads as TGCGCCAGCAGCTTGGGTCTAATCACAGATACGCAGTATTTT. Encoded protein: CASSLGLITDTQYF.

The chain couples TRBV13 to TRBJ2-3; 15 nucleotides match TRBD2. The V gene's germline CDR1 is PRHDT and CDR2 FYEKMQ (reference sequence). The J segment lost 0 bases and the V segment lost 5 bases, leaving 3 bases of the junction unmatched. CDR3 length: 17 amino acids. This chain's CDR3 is CASSLGLAGGSTDTQYF. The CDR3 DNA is TGTGCCAGCAGCCTCGGACTAGCGGGGGGGAGCACAGATACGCAGTATTTT.

CDR3 in amino acids: CASSFPSGREFF. The CDR3 region has the DNA TGTGCCAGCAGCTTTCCCAGCGGGAGGGAGTTCTTC. This chain joins TRBV7-8 and TRBJ2-1; 10 nucleotides match TRBD2. V was clipped by 3 bases and J by 14 bases; unmatched bases: 4. This CDR3 has 12 amino acids. Germline V lookup: CDR1 SGHVS, CDR2 FQNEAQ.

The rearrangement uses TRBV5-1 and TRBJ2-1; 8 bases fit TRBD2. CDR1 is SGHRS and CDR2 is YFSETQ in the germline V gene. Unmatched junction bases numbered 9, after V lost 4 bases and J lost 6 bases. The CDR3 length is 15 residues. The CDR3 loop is CASSPGSGGSNEQFF. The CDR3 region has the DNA TGCGCCAGCAGCCCGGGAAGCGGGGGAAGCAATGAGCAGTTCTTC.

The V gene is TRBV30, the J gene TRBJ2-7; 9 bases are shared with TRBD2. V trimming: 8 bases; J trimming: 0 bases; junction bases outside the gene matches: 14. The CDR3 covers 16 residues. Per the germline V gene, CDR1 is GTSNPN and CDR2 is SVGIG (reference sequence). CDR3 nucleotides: TGTGCCGGATCTAGGGCGGCTAGCGGGGCCTCCTACGAGCAGTACTTC. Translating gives CAGSRAASGASYEQYF.

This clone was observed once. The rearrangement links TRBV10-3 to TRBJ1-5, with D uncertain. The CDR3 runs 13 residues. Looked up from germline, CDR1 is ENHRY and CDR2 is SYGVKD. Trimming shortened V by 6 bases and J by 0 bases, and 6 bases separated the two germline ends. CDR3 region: CAISADSNQPQHF. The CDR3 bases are TGTGCCATCAGCGCAGATAGCAATCAGCCCCAGCATTTT.

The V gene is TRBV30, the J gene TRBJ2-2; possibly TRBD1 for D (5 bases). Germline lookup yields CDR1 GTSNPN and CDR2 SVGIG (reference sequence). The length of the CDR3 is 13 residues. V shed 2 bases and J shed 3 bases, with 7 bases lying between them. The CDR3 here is CAWSPTDTGELFF. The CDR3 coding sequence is TGTGCCTGGAGTCCGACAGACACCGGGGAGCTGTTTTTT.

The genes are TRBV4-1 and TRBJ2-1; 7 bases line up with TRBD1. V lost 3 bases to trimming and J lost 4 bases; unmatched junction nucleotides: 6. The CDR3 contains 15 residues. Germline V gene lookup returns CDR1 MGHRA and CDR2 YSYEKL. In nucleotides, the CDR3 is TGCGCCAGCAGCCAGAACAGGGGCCCATACAATGAGCAGTTCTTC. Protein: CASSQNRGPYNEQFF.

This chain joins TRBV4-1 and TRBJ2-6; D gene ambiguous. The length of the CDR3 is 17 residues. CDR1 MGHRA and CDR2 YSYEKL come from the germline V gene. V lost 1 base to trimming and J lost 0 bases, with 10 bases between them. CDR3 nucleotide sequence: TGCGCCAGCAGCCAAGTCCAGGATAGCTCTGGGGCCAACGTCCTGACTTTC. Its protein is CASSQVQDSSGANVLTF.

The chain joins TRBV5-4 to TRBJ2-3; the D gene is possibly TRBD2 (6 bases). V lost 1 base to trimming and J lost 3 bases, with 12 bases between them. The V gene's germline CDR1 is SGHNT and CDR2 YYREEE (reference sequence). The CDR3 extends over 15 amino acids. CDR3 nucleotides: TGTGCCAGCAGCTTGAGGGGTGGGAGGACAGATACGCAGTATTTT. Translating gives CASSLRGGRTDTQYF. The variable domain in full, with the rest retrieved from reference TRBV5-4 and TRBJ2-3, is ETGVTQSPTHLIKTRGQQVTLRCSSQSGHNTVSWYQQALGQGPQFIFQYYREEENGRGNFPPRFSGLQFPNYSSELNVNALELDDSALYLCASSLRGGRTDTQYFGPGTRLTVL.